Given below is one TCR beta chain in context. Its antigen is as yet unknown. Conversion of TCR transcripts into cDNA relied on 5'RACE template switching, which added a universal primer site and UMIs. Using its own MiXCR run on the 5' RACE reads, TCRdb lists one record per CDR3 protein. Among under 500,000 distinct CDR3 sequences listed, roughly 20% were seen once. V lost 4 bases, J lost 8 bases, and 6 bases stayed unmatched. This CDR3 is 13 amino acids long. CDR1 and CDR2 from the germline V gene are SNHLY and FYNNEI. The record originates from a study of T cells after yellow fever vaccination. Study-level points and caveats: Boosting was followed by the reappearance of most primary-vaccination clones (around 96% CD4, about 90% CD8).

The chain has TRBV2 and TRBJ2-3; 7 nucleotides align to TRBD2. This receptor was taken from a young man who received the YFV17D yellow fever vaccine. Material: PBMCs, obtained before the yellow fever booster vaccination. CDR3 in amino acids: CASSVGTTGTQYF. The CDR3 DNA sequence: TGTGCCAGCAGTGTCGGGACTACGGGTACGCAGTATTTT.